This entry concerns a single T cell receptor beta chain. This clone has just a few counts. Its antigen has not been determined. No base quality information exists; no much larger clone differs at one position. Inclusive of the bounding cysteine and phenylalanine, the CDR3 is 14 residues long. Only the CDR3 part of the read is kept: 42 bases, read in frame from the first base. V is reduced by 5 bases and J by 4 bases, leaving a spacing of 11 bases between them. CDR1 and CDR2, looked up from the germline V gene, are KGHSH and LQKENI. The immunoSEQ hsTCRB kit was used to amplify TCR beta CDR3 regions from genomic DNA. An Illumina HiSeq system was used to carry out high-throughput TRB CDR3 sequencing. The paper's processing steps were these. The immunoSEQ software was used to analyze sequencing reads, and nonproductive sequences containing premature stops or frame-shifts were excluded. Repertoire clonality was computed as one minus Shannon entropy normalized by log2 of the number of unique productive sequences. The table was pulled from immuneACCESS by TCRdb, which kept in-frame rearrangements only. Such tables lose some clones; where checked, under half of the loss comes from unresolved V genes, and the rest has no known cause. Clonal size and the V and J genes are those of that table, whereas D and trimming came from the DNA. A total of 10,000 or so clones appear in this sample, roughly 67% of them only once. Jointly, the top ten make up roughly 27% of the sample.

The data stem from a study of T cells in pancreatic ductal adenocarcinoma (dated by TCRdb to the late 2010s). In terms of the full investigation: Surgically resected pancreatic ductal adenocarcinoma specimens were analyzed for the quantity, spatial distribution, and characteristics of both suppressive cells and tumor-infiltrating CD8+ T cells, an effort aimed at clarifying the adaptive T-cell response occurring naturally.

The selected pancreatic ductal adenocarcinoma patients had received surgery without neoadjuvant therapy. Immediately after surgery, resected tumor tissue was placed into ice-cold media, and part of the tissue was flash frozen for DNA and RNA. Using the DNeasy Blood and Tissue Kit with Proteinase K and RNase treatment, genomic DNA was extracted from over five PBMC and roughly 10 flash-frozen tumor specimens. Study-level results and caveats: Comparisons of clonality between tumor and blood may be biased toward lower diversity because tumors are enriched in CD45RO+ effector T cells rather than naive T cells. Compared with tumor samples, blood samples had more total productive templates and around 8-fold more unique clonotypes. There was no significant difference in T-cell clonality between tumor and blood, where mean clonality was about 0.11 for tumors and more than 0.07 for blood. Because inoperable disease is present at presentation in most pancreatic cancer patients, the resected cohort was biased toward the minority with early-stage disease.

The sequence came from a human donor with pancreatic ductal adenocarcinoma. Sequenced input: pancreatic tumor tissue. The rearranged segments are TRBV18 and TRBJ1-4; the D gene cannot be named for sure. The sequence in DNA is TGTGCCAGCTCATCCGGGATAAATAATGAAAAACTGTTTTTT. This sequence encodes CASSSGINNEKLFF.